This T cell receptor (beta chain) is from a study of T cell changes during pregnancy in multiple sclerosis (dated by TCRdb to about 2019). For the study in its entirety: The study looked at changes in the T cell repertoire across pregnancy in women with multiple sclerosis.

Library generation was performed with the immunoSEQ multiplex PCR assay. The table comes from immuneACCESS by way of TCRdb, which keeps in-frame sequences with V and J called. Part of the clones is missing from these tables; in studies checked, under half for an unresolved V gene and the rest for unknown reasons. In all, the sample holds over 65,000 clones, and more than 85% of those were seen once. The ten largest clones take up 2.5% of the sample. CDR1 LNHDA and CDR2 SQIVND were looked up in the germline V gene (reference sequence). The CDR3 runs 13 residues from the cysteine to the phenylalanine. Here the CDR3 DNA is all that survives: 39 bases in frame from base 1. Trimming removed 9 bases from V and 1 base from J; the gene matches leave 5 bases unexplained. Turning to this clone: What antigen it recognizes has not been identified. No much larger clonotype is one base removed from it; base qualities were not supplied.

The input for sequencing was peripheral blood, taken in the first trimester of pregnancy. The rearranged chain carries TRBV19 and TRBJ1-2, with 7 bases aligning to TRBD1. The sequence came from a female donor with multiple sclerosis, enrolled in a pregnancy study. The CDR3 is CASYRGFNYGYTF. The nucleotide sequence is TGTGCCAGCTACAGGGGCTTTAACTATGGCTACACCTTC. With all but the CDR3 taken from the reference TRBV19 and TRBJ1-2 genes, the full variable domain is: DGGITQSPKYLFRKEGQNVTLSCEQNLNHDAMYWYRQDPGQGLRLIYYSQIVNDFQKGDIAEGYSVSREKKESFPLTVTSAQKNPTAFYLCASYRGFNYGYTFGSGTRLTVV.